Listed below are T cell receptor beta chains from one sample, sequenced in a study of tumor-infiltrating lymphocytes in primary liver carcinoma. From the multiplex PCR reads, TCRdb called clonotypes with MiXCR, one entry per CDR3 protein. The table lists around 170,000 distinct CDR3 sequences, 50% to 75% of them singletons. The sequencing sample was made of peripheral blood. The receptors stem from a man aged 35 to 55 with primary liver carcinoma and hepatitis B virus infection. The CDR3 runs from the conserved cysteine through the conserved F or W. D genes are given only for firm matches. Clone size is stated in some rows and not others, as once, few, many or a class when expanded.

d_call | clone_size | cdr3_length | j_call | v_call | cdr3_nt | cdr3_aa
TRBD2 | many | 15 | TRBJ2-3 | TRBV11-2 | TGTGCCAGCAGCCTCAGCGGGAGGCATGCAGATACGCAGTATTTT | CASSLSGRHADTQYF
NA | NA | 15 | TRBJ2-2 | TRBV29-1 | TGCAGCGTCTCACCCCCGGGACTGGGCACCGGGGAGCTGTTTTTT | CSVSPPGLGTGELFF
TRBD2 | many | 13 | TRBJ2-5 | TRBV6-5 | TGTGCCAGCAGACTAGCGGGACAGGAGACCCAGTACTTC | CASRLAGQETQYF
NA | many | 13 | TRBJ2-2 | TRBV29-1 | TGCAGCGCTGACCGGGGACACACCGGGGAGCTGTTTTTT | CSADRGHTGELFF
TRBD1 | NA | 15 | TRBJ1-5 | TRBV12-3/TRBV12-4 | TGTGCCAGCATACACACAGGGGTGGACAATCATCCCCAGCATTTT | CASIHTGVDNHPQHF
TRBD2 | NA | 15 | TRBJ2-1 | TRBV11-2 | TGTGCCAGCAGCCAGGGACTAGCGATCTACAATGAGCAGTTCTTT | CASSQGLAIYNEQFF
NA | NA | 12 | TRBJ2-2 | TRBV6-6 | TGTGCCAGCAAAATAGGGAAGGGGGAGCTGTTTTTT | CASKIGKGELFF
NA | NA | 17 | TRBJ1-3 | TRBV14 | TGTGCCAGCAGCCAGGGCCTACCGGGGGCAACTGGAAACACCATATATTTT | CASSQGLPGATGNTIYF
NA | NA | 18 | TRBJ2-1 | TRBV12-3/TRBV12-4 | TGTGCCAACAGACCTAGGGGAGCTGGAGAAGGCTCCTACAATGAGCAGTTCTTC | CANRPRGAGEGSYNEQFF
NA | few | 13 | TRBJ2-7 | TRBV12-3/TRBV12-4 | TGTGCCAGCAGTTTCTTTGGGGTCTACGAGCAGTACTTC | CASSFFGVYEQYF
NA | NA | 13 | TRBJ2-7 | TRBV6-1 | TGTGCCAGCTGTTGGGACACTCGCTACGTGCAGTACTTC | CASCWDTRYVQYF
NA | NA | 15 | TRBJ2-7 | TRBV4-1 | TGCGCCAGCAGCCAACGTTCTCTAGTGGGAGCTGAGCAGTACTTC | CASSQRSLVGAEQYF
NA | NA | 14 | TRBJ2-7 | TRBV11-2 | TGTGCCAGCAGCTATGGGGGCACTACCTACGAGCAATACTTC | CASSYGGTTYEQYF
NA | NA | 12 | TRBJ2-7 | TRBV6-6 | TGTGCCAGCAAGGGGACTCATAACGAGCAGTACTTC | CASKGTHNEQYF
TRBD1 | once | 15 | TRBJ1-4 | TRBV29-1 | TGCAGCGTTGATGAAGCCGGGACAGGGGGGAGAAAACTGTTTTTT | CSVDEAGTGGRKLFF
NA | NA | 14 | TRBJ1-3 | TRBV11-2 | TGTACCAGCAGCTTAGGGTCCGGTGGGGACACCATATATTTT | CTSSLGSGGDTIYF
NA | few | 11 | TRBJ2-7 | TRBV25-1 | TGTGCCAGCACAGCGGCCTACGAGCAGTACTTC | CASTAAYEQYF
NA | few | 14 | TRBJ2-3 | TRBV7-9 | TGTGCCAGCAGCTTAGTTGCATCGACGGCCCCGCAGTATTTT | CASSLVASTAPQYF
NA | NA | 15 | TRBJ2-1 | TRBV11-2 | TGTGCCAGTAGCTTCATTGGGGAGACGGGCAATGAGCGGTTCTTC | CASSFIGETGNERFF
NA | NA | 15 | TRBJ1-1 | TRBV12-3/TRBV12-4 | TGTGCCAGCAGTTTAGAGTTGGAGGCGTACACTGAAGCTTTCTTT | CASSLELEAYTEAFF
TRBD1 | NA | 16 | TRBJ1-5 | TRBV6-5 | TGTGCCAGCAGAAGGGACAGGGAGGTTAGCAATCAGCCCCAGCATTTT | CASRRDREVSNQPQHF
NA | NA | 16 | TRBJ1-3 | TRBV6-6 | TGTGCCAGCAGTTCTACCGGGGTCGAAAGTGGAAACACCATATATTTT | CASSSTGVESGNTIYF
TRBD2 | NA | 16 | TRBJ2-7 | TRBV11-2 | TGTGTCAGCAGCTTAGACTACGGGACTAGATATTACGTGCAGTACTTC | CVSSLDYGTRYYVQYF
NA | NA | 12 | TRBJ2-3 | TRBV12-3/TRBV12-4 | TGTGCCAGCAGTCCCAGGCCTCCCGGGCAGTATTTT | CASSPRPPGQYF
TRBD1 | NA | 15 | TRBJ1-6 | TRBV5-4 | TGTGCCAGCAGCTTGGGGACAGGGGAGGATTCACCCCTCCACTTT | CASSLGTGEDSPLHF
NA | NA | 13 | TRBJ2-7 | TRBV4-1 | TGCGCCAACAGCCAAGATAACAACTACGAGCAGTACTTC | CANSQDNNYEQYF
NA | NA | 14 | TRBJ2-7 | TRBV12-3/TRBV12-4 | TGTGCCAGCAGCCCCCGTGGCAGAACCTACGAGCAGTACTTC | CASSPRGRTYEQYF
NA | NA | 14 | TRBJ2-7 | TRBV6-1 | TGTGCCAGCAATTGGGTCCAAGGACCTTACGAGCAGTACTTC | CASNWVQGPYEQYF
NA | many | 14 | TRBJ2-5 | TRBV11-2 | TGTGCCAGCAGCTTGGAAAGGGCCTCAGAGACCCAGTACTTC | CASSLERASETQYF
TRBD2 | NA | 16 | TRBJ2-4 | TRBV4-1 | TGCGCCAGCAGCCAAGTGGCGGGGGTTCCCAAAAACATTCAGTACTTC | CASSQVAGVPKNIQYF
NA | NA | 14 | TRBJ1-2 | TRBV10-3 | TGTGCCATCAGTGGACGGGCCTCCACAGAGGGCTACACCTTC | CAISGRASTEGYTF
NA | few | 15 | TRBJ2-6 | TRBV5-1 | TGCGCCAGCAGCCAGAACTGGGCTGGGGCCAACGTCCTGACTTTC | CASSQNWAGANVLTF
NA | NA | 15 | TRBJ2-3 | TRBV4-1 | TGCGCCAGAAGCCAGGATCCCCCGTCCGCAGATACGCAGTATTTT | CARSQDPPSADTQYF
NA | NA | 15 | TRBJ1-1 | TRBV10-2 | TGCGCCAGCACTCTTGAGGGCACCTTGAACACTGAAGCTTTCTTT | CASTLEGTLNTEAFF
NA | few | 15 | TRBJ1-5 | TRBV4-1 | TGCGCCAGCAGCCAAGATGGGTTACGGGGTCAGCCCCAGCATTTT | CASSQDGLRGQPQHF
TRBD2 | NA | 15 | TRBJ2-1 | TRBV2 | TGTGCCAGCAGTGTTGGGACTAGCGGATACAATGAGCAGTTCTTC | CASSVGTSGYNEQFF
NA | NA | 15 | TRBJ1-3 | TRBV4-2 | TGTGCCAGCAGGCAAGGGCGGAGGACTGGAAACACCATATATTTT | CASRQGRRTGNTIYF
NA | NA | 15 | TRBJ2-1 | TRBV11-2 | TGTGCCAGCAGCTTAGAATCGCTAGCAGGTAATGAGCAGTTCTTC | CASSLESLAGNEQFF
NA | few | 13 | TRBJ2-5 | TRBV6-1 | TGTGCCAGCACCCAGGGCCAACAAGAGACCCAGTACTTC | CASTQGQQETQYF
NA | few | 13 | TRBJ2-2 | TRBV11-2 | TGTACCAGTAGCTTAACTTACACCGGGGAGCTGTTTTTT | CTSSLTYTGELFF
TRBD2 | NA | 17 | TRBJ2-3 | TRBV14 | TGTGCCAGCAGCCATGGCGGACTAGCGCTGGGGACAGATACGCAGTATTTT | CASSHGGLALGTDTQYF
TRBD2 | NA | 18 | TRBJ2-5 | TRBV4-1 | TGCGCCAGCAGCCCGCACTCCTTCGGGCGGGAGGAAGGAGATACCAAGTACTTC | CASSPHSFGREEGDTKYF
NA | once | 18 | TRBJ2-7 | TRBV11-2 | TGTGCCAGCAGCTTCAGTACCAGCGGCCCCATTGCGTCCTACGAGCGGTACTTC | CASSFSTSGPIASYERYF